Shown below are 20 T cell receptor beta chains from a single sample sequenced in a study of vaccination effects on CD4 cells after COVID-19. After expansion with viral peptide pools in the ViraFEST assay, antigen-specific CD4+ T cells were sequenced. Having been cultured for roughly 9 days, the cells underwent CD4+ T cell isolation. Each participant was administered two doses of either the BNT162b2 or the mRNA-1273 vaccine. No antigens are known for them. The protocol was immunoSEQ multiplex PCR, while the TCRdb copy is restricted to in-frame clones and leaves out a portion. The sample includes 65,000 to 95,000 clones, 60% to 80% of them seen just once. Sequencing used CD4+ T cells from PBMCs cultured with HCoV-OC43 spike peptides, obtained after COVID-19 vaccination. Sample subset: HCoV-OC43 spike overlapping peptide pool stimulation. The receptors were gathered from a human donor who received a COVID-19 vaccine.

The rearrangement links TRBV5-1 to TRBJ2-2, with a possible D match to TRBD1 (6 bases). Between the trimmed V and J ends, which lost 3 bases and 3 bases, there was a span of 9 bases. Germline CDR1 and CDR2: SGHRS and YFSETQ. The CDR3 contains 14 residues. In DNA form, the CDR3 reads TGCGCCAGCAGCTCAGGGGACGACACCGGGGAGCTGTTTTTT. It is translated as CASSSGDDTGELFF.

The chain is built from TRBV2 and TRBJ2-2; TRBD1 is a possible D gene (6 bases). This CDR3 has 15 residues. Germline V gene data show CDR1 as SNHLY and CDR2 as FYNNEI. Trimming left V 5 bases short and J 6 bases short, with 16 bases between. The CDR3 loop reads CASSRTKQGPGELFF. CDR3 in DNA: TGTGCCAGCAGTCGAACGAAACAGGGACCCGGGGAGCTGTTTTTT.

The chain carries TRBV5-8 and TRBJ1-5; D possibly corresponds to TRBD1 (5 bases). Germline values: CDR1 SGHTS, CDR2 YDEGEE. The V and J ends lost 1 base and 5 bases respectively, with 16 bases between them. The CDR3 sequence is 16 residues long. In DNA, the CDR3 is TGTGCCAGCAGCTTGTGGTCCGGGGGGAATGATCAGCCCCAGCATTTT. It is translated as CASSLWSGGNDQPQHF.

The chain has TRBV19 and TRBJ1-5, with D unresolved. Germline V gene lookup returns CDR1 LNHDA and CDR2 SQIVND (reference sequence). This CDR3 is built from 13 residues. V lost 3 bases, J lost 7 bases, and 10 bases lay in between. CDR3: CASSITPRQPQHF. In DNA, the CDR3 is TGTGCCAGTAGTATTACTCCCCGGCAGCCCCAGCATTTT.

The CDR3 coding sequence is TGTGCCAGCAGTCCCGGCAGCGATGAAAAACTGTTTTTT. It is translated as CASSPGSDEKLFF. The chain links TRBV28 to TRBJ1-4; D unresolved. The V end lost 5 bases, the J end lost 6 bases, and 10 bases lay between the germline ends. The germline V gene has CDR1 MDHEN and CDR2 SYDVKM. The CDR3 sequence is 13 residues long.

This chain uses TRBV10-2 with TRBJ2-5, with D maybe TRBD1 (6 bases). This CDR3 contains 13 residues. Trimming took off 4 bases at V and 5 bases at J, with 11 bases between the two ends. The germline V gene has CDR1 WSHSY and CDR2 SAAADI. The CDR3 reads CASSAQGPETQYF. CDR3 coding DNA: TGCGCCAGCAGTGCTCAGGGGCCGGAGACCCAGTACTTC.

The chain links TRBV3-1 (or the pseudogene TRBV3-2) to TRBJ1-2; 7 bases fit TRBD1. With 4 bases clipped from V and 4 bases from J, the junction kept 3 bases outside the gene matches. Germline CDR1 is LGHDT and CDR2 is YNNKEL (reference sequence). The CDR3 runs 13 residues. In DNA, the CDR3 is TGTGCCAGCAGCCGGTACAGGGGCTATGGCTACACCTTC. It specifies CASSRYRGYGYTF.

The V and J genes are TRBV7-9 and TRBJ2-3; D unclear. Germline values: CDR1 SEHNR, CDR2 FQNEAQ (reference sequence). This CDR3 has 14 amino acids. Trimming removed 7 bases at V and 0 bases at J, with 11 bases between. Here the CDR3 DNA reads TGTGCCAGCACCTCAAGCAGCAGCACAGATACGCAGTATTTT. Its protein is CASTSSSSTDTQYF.

This chain connects TRBV10-2 to TRBJ1-1; a weak D match, TRBD1 (5 bases). V lost 6 bases, J lost 1 base, and 12 bases lay in between. The CDR3 is 14 residues long. The germline V gene has CDR1 WSHSY and CDR2 SAAADI. CDR3 region: CASREGRTNTEAFF. The CDR3 nucleotides read TGCGCCAGCAGGGAGGGACGGACGAACACTGAAGCTTTCTTT.

The chain joins TRBV5-4 to TRBJ2-2, with unresolved D. The CDR3 runs to 12 residues. V lost 6 bases, J lost 5 bases, and 8 bases lay in between. Germline loops: CDR1 SGHNT, CDR2 YYREEE (reference sequence). The CDR3 nucleotides read TGTGCCAGCAAGATTTGGACCGGGGAGCTGTTTTTT. It encodes CASKIWTGELFF.

This rearrangement joins TRBV12-3 or TRBV12-4 to TRBJ1-2; 7 bases fit TRBD1. The CDR3 consists of 13 residues. V dropped 3 bases and J dropped 2; count of bases not matched to a gene: 0. CDR3 bases: TGTGCCAGCAGTTTGGGACAGAACTATGGCTACACCTTC. Its protein is CASSLGQNYGYTF.

V is TRBV2 and J is TRBJ2-2, with TRBD1 matching 7 bases. The CDR3 length is 16 residues. After removal of 2 bases from V and 4 bases from J, the junction contained 7 bases not matched to a gene. Germline assignment: CDR1 SNHLY and CDR2 FYNNEI. CDR3 in DNA: TGTGCCAGCAGTGAAACCCGACAGGGACGCACCGGGGAGCTGTTTTTT. Its protein is CASSETRQGRTGELFF.

The chain has TRBV11-2 and TRBJ2-6, with D possibly matching TRBD2 (5 bases). In germline, CDR1 is SGHAT, CDR2 FQNNGV. The CDR3 covers 19 residues. V was cut by 1 base and J by 4 bases, with 20 bases left in between. The CDR3 here is CASSLVGVGVGAGANVLTF. The CDR3 DNA reads as TGTGCCAGCAGCTTAGTAGGTGTGGGCGTGGGAGCCGGGGCCAACGTCCTGACTTTC.

This clone was observed a handful of times. The gene calls are TRBV27 and TRBJ1-5; D not certain. Per germline, CDR1 MNHEY and CDR2 SMNVEV (reference sequence). The CDR3 has 13 amino acids. Trimming removed 10 bases from V and 6 bases from J, with 16 bases in between. In DNA, the CDR3 is TGTGCCACCCGAAGGACGACGGGTCAGCCCCAGCATTTT. It codes for CATRRTTGQPQHF.

The V call is TRBV7-8, the J call TRBJ2-7, with 8 positions matching TRBD1. Germline V gene sequence: CDR1 SGHVS, CDR2 FQNEAQ. Trimming cost V 5 bases and J 2 bases; bases outside gene matches: 5. This CDR3 is 14 amino acids long. CDR3 amino acids: CASSPGQETYEQYV. Here the CDR3 DNA reads TGTGCCAGCAGCCCGGGACAGGAAACCTACGAGCAGTACGTC.

The chain links TRBV5-1 to TRBJ1-6; D perhaps matches TRBD1 (5 bases). The CDR3 spans 15 residues. The germline V gene encodes CDR1 SGHRS and CDR2 YFSETQ. V lost 4 bases and J lost 8, with 16 bases in between. This chain's CDR3 is CASSLVGDRYSPLHF. CDR3 DNA: TGCGCCAGCAGCCTAGTCGGCGACAGATATTCACCCCTCCACTTT.

The chain carries TRBV19 and TRBJ2-5; 10 bases match TRBD1. This CDR3 contains 13 residues. The V gene end was trimmed by 7 bases and the J gene end by 2 bases; junction bases not matched to a gene: 1. Germline CDR1 is LNHDA and CDR2 is SQIVND (reference sequence). CDR3 sequence (DNA): TGTGCCAGTATGGACAGGGGGCAAGAGACCCAGTACTTC. Protein sequence: CASMDRGQETQYF.

The chain couples TRBV5-5 to TRBJ2-7; 8 bases align to TRBD1. The length of the CDR3 is 15 residues. V lost 5 bases to trimming and J lost 6 bases; unmatched junction nucleotides: 13. CDR1 and CDR2 (germline): SGHKS, YYEKEE (reference sequence). CDR3: CASRLQPTGVSEQYV. CDR3 in DNA: TGTGCCAGCAGACTGCAGCCGACAGGGGTAAGCGAGCAGTACGTC.

The gene calls are TRBV5-1 and TRBJ2-5; 13 bases are shared with TRBD2. The germline V gene encodes CDR1 SGHRS and CDR2 YFSETQ. V lost 4 bases and J lost 1; bases outside the gene matches: 7. This CDR3 has 17 residues. In DNA, the CDR3 is TGCGCCAGCAGCCACGGGACTAGCGGGGTACGCCAAGAGACCCAGTACTTC. Translating gives CASSHGTSGVRQETQYF.

The rearrangement joins TRBV12-5 to TRBJ2-1, with 15 bases identical to TRBD2. This CDR3 has 18 amino acids. With 2 bases clipped from V and 2 bases from J, the junction kept 4 bases outside the gene matches. Germline V gene data show CDR1 as LGHNT and CDR2 as FRNRAP. CDR3 bases: TGTGCTAGTGGTTTGACACGGACTAGCGGGGGGGCCTACAATGAGCAGTTCTTC. Residues: CASGLTRTSGGAYNEQFF.